A selection of T cell receptor beta chains follows, all from one sample in a study of OX40 agonist ivuxolimab in advanced cancers. Sequencing was performed with immunoSEQ multiplex PCR; in TCRdb, only in-frame clones are kept and a portion is missing. The profile shows around 50,000 clones, 70% to 90% of them singletons. The starting material was CD4+ or CD8+ T cells sorted from blood, obtained in a trial of the OX40 agonist ivuxolimab. These receptors were collected from an adult with an advanced solid tumor such as melanoma, head and neck, liver or kidney cancer. The CDR3 runs from the conserved cysteine through the conserved F or W. A D gene is named only where the DNA matches it firmly. For some rows the clone size is stated as once, few or many, or as a class when expanded; others skip it.

v_call	clone_size	d_call	j_call	cdr3_aa	cdr3_nt
TRBV6-4	few	.	TRBJ1-1	CASSDGVSTEAFF	TGTGCCAGCAGTGACGGGGTTTCCACTGAAGCTTTCTTT
TRBV4-1	.	.	TRBJ2-7	CASSHFTGSYEQYF	TGCGCCAGCAGCCATTTCACTGGCTCCTACGAGCAGTACTTC
TRBV5-5	.	.	TRBJ2-7	CASTTQGSYEQYF	TGTGCCAGCACGACTCAGGGTAGCTACGAGCAGTACTTC
TRBV7-8	.	.	TRBJ2-2	CASSLAIGGAVGELFF	TGTGCCAGCAGCTTAGCAATTGGGGGCGCCGTCGGGGAGCTGTTTTTT
TRBV19	.	.	TRBJ2-7	CASSIVSGREQYF	TGTGCCAGTAGTATAGTATCTGGGCGCGAGCAGTACTTC
TRBV5-6	.	.	TRBJ2-7	CASSLVSGGFEQYF	TGTGCCAGCAGCTTGGTTTCAGGGGGGTTCGAGCAGTACTTC
TRBV21-1	.	.	TRBJ1-1	CASSLFSGSENTEAFF	TGTGCCAGCAGCCTCTTTTCCGGGTCCGAGAACACTGAAGCTTTCTTT
TRBV7-9	.	.	TRBJ2-6	CASSPPDDNSGANVLTF	TGTGCCAGCAGCCCCCCAGATGACAACTCTGGGGCCAACGTCCTGACTTTC
TRBV5-1	.	TRBD1	TRBJ1-4	CASSSSTYRGTNEKLFF	TGCGCCAGCAGTTCCTCGACTTACAGGGGAACTAATGAAAAACTGTTTTTT
TRBV13	.	.	TRBJ1-2	CASSPTRGNYGYTF	TGTGCCAGCAGCCCGACGAGGGGGAACTATGGCTACACCTTC
TRBV4-3	.	.	TRBJ2-5	CASSQDQSGTSQETQYF	TGCGCCAGCAGCCAAGATCAGTCCGGGACAAGCCAAGAGACCCAGTACTTC
TRBV7-9	once	.	TRBJ2-2	CASSLGGTGELFF	TGTGCCAGCAGCTTAGGAGGCACCGGGGAGCTGTTTTTT
TRBV2	.	.	TRBJ2-1	CASSDRNQQFF	TGTGCCAGCAGTGACAGGAATCAGCAGTTCTTC
TRBV7-9	.	TRBD1	TRBJ2-7	CASSPPDRDAYEQYF	TGTGCCAGCAGTCCCCCGGACAGGGATGCCTACGAGCAGTACTTC
TRBV25-1	once	.	TRBJ2-7	CASSLAYEQYF	TGTGCCAGCAGCCTCGCCTACGAGCAGTACTTC
TRBV19	.	.	TRBJ2-2	CASSNPGTPGELFF	TGTGCCAGTAGTAATCCGGGGACCCCCGGGGAGCTGTTTTTT
TRBV28	.	TRBD1	TRBJ1-6	CASSLWGQGKDSPLHF	TGTGCCAGCAGTTTATGGGGACAGGGGAAGGATTCACCCCTCCACTTT
TRBV27	.	.	TRBJ1-4	CASSLLGGTWEKLFF	TGTGCCAGCAGTTTATTGGGGGGAACGTGGGAAAAACTGTTTTTT
TRBV9	.	TRBD2	TRBJ2-1	CASSVSGAPVYNEQFF	TGTGCCAGCAGCGTAAGCGGGGCGCCCGTCTACAATGAGCAGTTCTTC
TRBV19	.	TRBD1	TRBJ1-1	CASSIGQGGTEAFF	TGTGCCAGTAGTATAGGACAGGGCGGCACTGAAGCTTTCTTT
TRBV21-1	.	.	TRBJ1-2	CASKKQGYGYTF	TGTGCCAGCAAGAAACAGGGATATGGCTACACCTTC
TRBV4-3	.	.	TRBJ2-7	CASSQVIDYEQYF	TGCGCCAGCAGCCAGGTAATCGACTACGAGCAGTACTTC
TRBV12-2	.	.	TRBJ2-7	CASRQGQAGSYEQYF	TGTGCAAGTCGTCAAGGACAGGCAGGCTCCTACGAGCAGTACTTC
TRBV4-3	.	.	TRBJ2-1	CASSQESFAGGQGNEQFF	TGCGCCAGCAGCCAAGAGAGTTTTGCGGGCGGACAAGGCAATGAGCAGTTCTTC
TRBV19	.	TRBD2	TRBJ2-7	CASSISAGGELAYEQYF	TGTGCCAGTAGTATTTCAGCCGGGGGGGAACTAGCCTACGAGCAGTACTTC
TRBV27	once	.	TRBJ1-4	CASSLYPRDTSLTNEKLFF	TGTGCCAGCAGTTTATACCCTAGAGACACCAGTTTGACTAATGAAAAACTGTTTTTT
TRBV19	.	.	TRBJ2-3	CASTDSSITDTQYF	TGTGCCAGTACCGATTCGTCGATCACAGATACGCAGTATTTT
TRBV7-2	once	TRBD1	TRBJ1-1	CASSHRTGGLWNTEAFF	TGTGCCAGCAGCCACCGGACAGGGGGACTATGGAACACTGAAGCTTTCTTT
TRBV4-3	.	.	TRBJ2-7	CASSLLGREQYF	TGCGCCAGCAGCCTTTTGGGTAGGGAGCAGTACTTC
TRBV11-2	.	TRBD1	TRBJ1-1	CASSSGQGENEAFF	TGTGCCAGCAGCTCCGGGCAGGGGGAAAATGAAGCTTTCTTT
TRBV18	.	.	TRBJ2-5	CASSPTLGLQETQYF	TGTGCCAGCTCACCAACGTTGGGACTGCAAGAGACCCAGTACTTC
TRBV13	.	TRBD1	TRBJ2-7	CASSPRGGTGAKPSYEQYF	TGTGCCAGCAGCCCACGTGGGGGGACAGGGGCCAAACCCTCCTACGAGCAGTACTTC
TRBV9	.	.	TRBJ2-7	CASSPGGTSYEQYF	TGTGCCAGCAGCCCCGGTGGCACTTCCTACGAGCAGTACTTC
TRBV6-5	.	TRBD1	TRBJ2-4	CASSYEGAGKNIQYF	TGTGCCAGCAGTTATGAGGGGGCTGGCAAAAACATTCAGTACTTC
TRBV5-6	once	TRBD2	TRBJ2-7	CASSLGLAGDTYEQYF	TGTGCCAGCAGCTTGGGGCTAGCGGGGGATACCTACGAGCAGTACTTC
TRBV4-3	.	.	TRBJ1-6	CASSQEAPAILYNSPLHF	TGCGCCAGCAGCCAAGAAGCCCCAGCAATTCTTTATAATTCACCCCTCCACTTT
TRBV4-3	.	.	TRBJ2-7	CASSYTGSAYEQYF	TGCGCCAGCAGCTATACAGGTTCAGCCTACGAGCAGTACTTC
TRBV19	.	.	TRBJ2-7	CASSFESSSYEQYF	TGTGCCAGCAGTTTCGAGTCCAGCTCCTACGAGCAGTACTTC
TRBV7-8	once	.	TRBJ2-2	CASSLGSRELFF	TGTGCCAGCAGCTTAGGCTCTAGGGAGCTGTTTTTT
TRBV28	.	TRBD1	TRBJ2-3	CASTQTGASTDTQYF	TGTGCCAGTACTCAGACAGGGGCTAGCACAGATACGCAGTATTTT
TRBV11-3	.	.	TRBJ2-2	CASSLDVGGSAGELFF	TGTGCCAGCAGCTTAGACGTGGGCGGTAGCGCCGGGGAGCTGTTTTTT
TRBV6-5	.	.	TRBJ2-3	CASSQGRGHTDTQYF	TGTGCCAGCAGCCAGGGTCGGGGGCACACAGATACGCAGTATTTT
TRBV27	.	.	TRBJ2-7	CASSPYRNYEQYF	TGTGCCAGCAGTCCCTACAGAAACTACGAGCAGTACTTC
TRBV5-6	.	TRBD1	TRBJ1-1	CASSVTGGPEAFF	TGTGCCAGCAGCGTAACAGGGGGCCCTGAAGCTTTCTTT
TRBV7-9	.	.	TRBJ1-2	CASSPTPAGYGYTF	TGTGCCAGCAGTCCGACCCCCGCGGGCTATGGCTACACCTTC
TRBV2	.	TRBD2	TRBJ2-5	CASSETSEYRETQYF	TGTGCCAGCAGTGAAACTAGCGAATACCGAGAGACCCAGTACTTC
TRBV6-5	.	TRBD2	TRBJ2-5	CASTLGTSGVGAQYF	TGTGCCAGCACCCTCGGGACTAGCGGGGTAGGGGCCCAGTACTTC
TRBV25-1	.	.	TRBJ1-2	CASSEWTAYGYTF	TGTGCCAGCAGTGAATGGACAGCCTATGGCTACACCTTC
TRBV4-1	once	TRBD2	TRBJ2-7	CASSQGGATSGGSYEQYF	TGCGCCAGCAGCCAAGGGGGCGCGACTAGCGGAGGCTCCTACGAGCAGTACTTC
TRBV2	.	.	TRBJ2-6	CASSEDAGANVLTF	TGTGCCAGCAGTGAGGATGCTGGGGCCAACGTCCTGACTTTC
TRBV11-3	.	.	TRBJ2-7	CASSLGRRYEQYF	TGTGCCAGCAGCTTAGGGCGGAGATACGAGCAGTACTTC
TRBV30	few	.	TRBJ2-1	CAWSVRLDSYNEQFF	TGTGCCTGGAGTGTACGGCTTGACTCCTACAATGAGCAGTTCTTC
TRBV4-1	.	.	TRBJ2-2	CASSQDWGRGAGELFF	TGCGCCAGCAGCCAAGATTGGGGCAGGGGAGCCGGGGAGCTGTTTTTT
TRBV7-2	once	TRBD2	TRBJ2-3	CASSPLAGDTDTQYF	TGTGCCAGCAGCCCACTAGCGGGGGACACAGATACGCAGTATTTT
TRBV27	.	TRBD1	TRBJ2-2	CASSYNRGNTGELFF	TGTGCCAGCAGTTACAACAGGGGAAACACCGGGGAGCTGTTTTTT
TRBV9	.	.	TRBJ2-1	CASSVGDRYNEQFF	TGTGCCAGCAGCGTAGGTGACAGATACAATGAGCAGTTCTTC
TRBV21-1	.	.	TRBJ2-3	CASSWGEGQSTDTQYF	TGTGCCAGCAGCTGGGGGGAGGGACAGTCCACAGATACGCAGTATTTT
TRBV27	.	.	TRBJ1-6	CASTWANNSPLHF	TGTGCCAGCACCTGGGCGAATAATTCACCCCTCCACTTT
TRBV10-3	.	.	TRBJ2-2	CAISESVNTGELFF	TGTGCCATCAGTGAGTCCGTCAACACCGGGGAGCTGTTTTTT
TRBV7-9	.	.	TRBJ2-5	CAILRAETQYF	TGTGCCATCCTCCGGGCGGAGACCCAGTACTTC